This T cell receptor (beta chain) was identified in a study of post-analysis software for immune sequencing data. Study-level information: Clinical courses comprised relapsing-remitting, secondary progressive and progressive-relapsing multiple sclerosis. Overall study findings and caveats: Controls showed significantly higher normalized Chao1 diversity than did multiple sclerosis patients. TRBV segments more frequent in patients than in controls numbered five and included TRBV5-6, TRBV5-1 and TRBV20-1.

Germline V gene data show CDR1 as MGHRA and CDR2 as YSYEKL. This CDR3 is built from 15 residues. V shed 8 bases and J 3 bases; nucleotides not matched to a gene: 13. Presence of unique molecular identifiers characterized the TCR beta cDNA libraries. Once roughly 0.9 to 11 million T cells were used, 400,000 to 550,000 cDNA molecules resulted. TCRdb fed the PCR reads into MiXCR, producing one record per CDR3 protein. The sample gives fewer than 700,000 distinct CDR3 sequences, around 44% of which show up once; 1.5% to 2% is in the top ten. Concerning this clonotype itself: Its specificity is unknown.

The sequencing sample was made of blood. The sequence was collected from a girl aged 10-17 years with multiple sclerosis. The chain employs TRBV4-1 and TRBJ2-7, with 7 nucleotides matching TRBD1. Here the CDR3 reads CASARGQGPDYEQYF. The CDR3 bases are TGCGCCAGCGCTAGGGGGCAGGGTCCTGACTACGAGCAGTACTTC.